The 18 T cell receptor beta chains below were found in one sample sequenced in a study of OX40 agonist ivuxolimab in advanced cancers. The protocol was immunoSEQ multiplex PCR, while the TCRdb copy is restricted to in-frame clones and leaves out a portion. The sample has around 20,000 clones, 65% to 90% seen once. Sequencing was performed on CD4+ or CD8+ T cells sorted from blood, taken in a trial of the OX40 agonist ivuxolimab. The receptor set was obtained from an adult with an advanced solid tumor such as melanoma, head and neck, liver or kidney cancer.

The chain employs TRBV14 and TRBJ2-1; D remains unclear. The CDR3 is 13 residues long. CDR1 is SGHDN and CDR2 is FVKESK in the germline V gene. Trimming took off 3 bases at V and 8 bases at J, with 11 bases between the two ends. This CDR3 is CASSQQPVDEQFF. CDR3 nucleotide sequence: TGTGCCAGCAGCCAGCAACCTGTGGATGAGCAGTTCTTC. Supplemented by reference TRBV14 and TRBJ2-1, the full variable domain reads EAGVTQFPSHSVIEKGQTVTLRCDPISGHDNLYWYRRVMGKEIKFLLHFVKESKQDESGMPNNRFLAERTGGTYSTLKVQPAELEDSGVYFCASSQQPVDEQFFGPGTRLTVL.

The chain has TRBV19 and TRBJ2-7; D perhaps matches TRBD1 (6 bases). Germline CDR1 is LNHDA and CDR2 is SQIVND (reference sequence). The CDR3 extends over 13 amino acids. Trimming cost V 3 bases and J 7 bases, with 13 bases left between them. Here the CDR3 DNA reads TGTGCCAGTAGTATGGGACACTTTAGGGAGCAGTACTTC. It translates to CASSMGHFREQYF.

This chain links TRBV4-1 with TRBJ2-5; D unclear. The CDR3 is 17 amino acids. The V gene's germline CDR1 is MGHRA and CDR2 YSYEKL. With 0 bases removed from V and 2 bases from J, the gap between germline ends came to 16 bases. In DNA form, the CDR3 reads TGCGCCAGCAGCCAAGATCTGAGAGCCAGCGTGCAAGAGACCCAGTACTTC. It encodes CASSQDLRASVQETQYF.

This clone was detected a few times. The CDR3 nucleotides are TGTGCCAGCAGTGGTTCGGGGAACACTGAAGCTTTCTTT. Its protein is CASSGSGNTEAFF. The chain employs TRBV2 and TRBJ1-1; D uncertain. Per the germline V gene, CDR1 is SNHLY and CDR2 is FYNNEI. V shed 4 bases and J shed 1 base, with 7 bases lying between them. The CDR3 sequence is 13 residues long.

The CDR3 DNA reads TGCAGCGTTGAAGGTCGAGCCCCTTTCACAGATACGCAGTATTTT. Amino acid sequence: CSVEGRAPFTDTQYF. The J gene is TRBJ2-3, the V gene TRBV29-1; D gene uncertain. The CDR3 loop spans 15 amino acids. The germline V and J ends were trimmed by 1 base and 2 bases, with 13 bases remaining between them. Looked up from germline, CDR1 is SQVTM and CDR2 is ANQGSEA.

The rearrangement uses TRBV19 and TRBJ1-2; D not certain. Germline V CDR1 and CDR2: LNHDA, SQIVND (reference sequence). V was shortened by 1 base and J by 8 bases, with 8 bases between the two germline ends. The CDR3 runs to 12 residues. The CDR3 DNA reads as TGTGCCAGTAGTATAGGGGAAAGAGGCTACACCTTC. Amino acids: CASSIGERGYTF.

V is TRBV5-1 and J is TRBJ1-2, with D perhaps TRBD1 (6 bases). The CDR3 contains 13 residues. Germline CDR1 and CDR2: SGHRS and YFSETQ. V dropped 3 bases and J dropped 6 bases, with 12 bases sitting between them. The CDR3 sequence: CASSWAGGNGYTF. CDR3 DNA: TGCGCCAGCAGCTGGGCCGGGGGCAATGGCTACACCTTC.

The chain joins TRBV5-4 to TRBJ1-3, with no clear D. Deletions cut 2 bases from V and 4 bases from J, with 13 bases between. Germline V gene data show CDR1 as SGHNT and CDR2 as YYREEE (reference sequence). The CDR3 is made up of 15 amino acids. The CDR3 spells CASSLGRGSGNTIYF. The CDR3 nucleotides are TGTGCCAGCAGCTTAGGCCGGGGATCGGGAAACACCATATATTTT.

CDR3 in DNA: TGTGCCAGCAGTTATAGCAGATATAGCAATCAGCCCCAGCATTTT. Translated, it gives CASSYSRYSNQPQHF. The J gene is TRBJ1-5, the V gene TRBV6-5; D is undetermined. From germline, CDR1 is MNHEY and CDR2 SVGAGI. Trimming shortened V by 3 bases and J by 0 bases, and 9 bases separated the two germline ends. The CDR3 runs 15 residues.

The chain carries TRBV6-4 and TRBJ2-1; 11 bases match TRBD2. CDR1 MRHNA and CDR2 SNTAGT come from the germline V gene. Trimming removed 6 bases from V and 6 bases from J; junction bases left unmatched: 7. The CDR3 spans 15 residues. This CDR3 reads CASSLLAGEGNEQFF. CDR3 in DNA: TGTGCCAGCAGCCTACTAGCGGGAGAGGGCAATGAGCAGTTCTTC.

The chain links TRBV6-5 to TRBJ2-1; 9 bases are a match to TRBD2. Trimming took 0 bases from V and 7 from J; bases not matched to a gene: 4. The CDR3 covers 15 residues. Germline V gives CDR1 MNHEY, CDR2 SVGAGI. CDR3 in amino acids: CASSYSRAGGNEQFF. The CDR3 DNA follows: TGTGCCAGCAGTTACTCCCGGGCGGGGGGGAATGAGCAGTTCTTC.

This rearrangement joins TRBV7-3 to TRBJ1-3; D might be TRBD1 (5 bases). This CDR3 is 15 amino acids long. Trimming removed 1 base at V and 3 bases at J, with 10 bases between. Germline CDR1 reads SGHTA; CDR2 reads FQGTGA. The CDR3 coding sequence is TGTGCCAGCAGCTTAAGCGGGGGATTTGGAAACACCATATATTTT. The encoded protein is CASSLSGGFGNTIYF.

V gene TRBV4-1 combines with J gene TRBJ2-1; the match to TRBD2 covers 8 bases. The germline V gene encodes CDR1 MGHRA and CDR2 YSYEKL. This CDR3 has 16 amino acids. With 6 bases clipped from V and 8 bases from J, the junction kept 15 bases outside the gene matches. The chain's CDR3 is CASRPTLQSGSYEQFF. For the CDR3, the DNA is TGCGCCAGCAGACCTACACTCCAGAGCGGGAGCTATGAGCAGTTCTTC.

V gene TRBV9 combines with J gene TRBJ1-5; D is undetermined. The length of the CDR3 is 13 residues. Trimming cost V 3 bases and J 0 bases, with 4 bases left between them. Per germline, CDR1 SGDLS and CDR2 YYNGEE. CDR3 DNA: TGTGCCAGCAGCGCATATAGCAATCAGCCCCAGCATTTT. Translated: CASSAYSNQPQHF.

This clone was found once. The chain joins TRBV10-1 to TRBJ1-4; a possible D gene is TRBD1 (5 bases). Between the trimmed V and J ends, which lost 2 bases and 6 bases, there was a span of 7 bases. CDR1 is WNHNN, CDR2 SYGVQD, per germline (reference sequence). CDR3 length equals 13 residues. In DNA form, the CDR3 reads TGCGCCAGCAGTGAGGGGGCCGATGAAAAACTGTTTTTT. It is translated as CASSEGADEKLFF.

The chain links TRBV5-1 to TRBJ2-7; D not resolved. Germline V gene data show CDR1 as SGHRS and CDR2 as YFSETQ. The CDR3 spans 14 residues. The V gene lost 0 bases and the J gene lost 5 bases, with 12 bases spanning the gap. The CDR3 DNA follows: TGCGCCAGCAGCTTGGACGCTACAGTCCACGAGCAGTACTTC. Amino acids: CASSLDATVHEQYF.

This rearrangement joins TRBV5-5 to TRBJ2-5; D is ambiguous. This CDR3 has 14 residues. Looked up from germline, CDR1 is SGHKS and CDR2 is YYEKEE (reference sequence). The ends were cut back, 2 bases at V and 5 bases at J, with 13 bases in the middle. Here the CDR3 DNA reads TGTGCCAGCAGCTTAGGTCCCAGCGAGGAGACCCAGTACTTC. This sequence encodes CASSLGPSEETQYF.

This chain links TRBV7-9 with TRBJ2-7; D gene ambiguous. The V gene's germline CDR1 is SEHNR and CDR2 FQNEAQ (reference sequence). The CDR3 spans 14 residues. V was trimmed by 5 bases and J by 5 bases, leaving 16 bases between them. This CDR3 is CASSPVGLRHEQYF. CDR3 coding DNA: TGTGCCAGCAGCCCGGTTGGTTTACGGCACGAGCAGTACTTC.